These T cell receptor beta chains were read from a single sample in a study of T cell repertoires in cytomegalovirus infection. MiXCR, run by TCRdb on the reads, gives a single entry per CDR3 protein. Here the sample spans around 440,000 distinct CDR3 sequences, around 10% being singletons. Sequenced input: PBMCs. These receptors came from a human donor in good health (CMV status not recorded). Some clones in this sample may be carry-over from other donors' samples. Each CDR3 is given with its conserved first and last residue. The D gene is left open where the match is weak. Size tells how often a clone was seen (once, few, many) or the class of an expanded clone, and some rows leave it out.

abundance: many
v_gene: TRBV6-6
j_gene: TRBJ2-2
d_gene: NA
CDR3aa: CASSTTRAGELFF
CDR3nt: TGTGCCAGCAGCACCACTAGGGCCGGGGAGCTGTTTTTT

abundance: NA
v_gene: TRBV11-2
j_gene: TRBJ2-5
d_gene: NA
CDR3aa: CASSFIHREKTQYF
CDR3nt: TGTGCCAGCAGCTTCATCCACAGGGAGAAGACCCAGTACTTC

abundance: many
v_gene: TRBV7-3
j_gene: TRBJ2-2
d_gene: NA
CDR3aa: CASSLTGPGTGELFF
CDR3nt: TGTGCCAGCAGCTTAACTGGACCCGGGACCGGGGAGCTGTTTTTT

abundance: many
v_gene: TRBV6-6
j_gene: TRBJ2-3
d_gene: NA
CDR3aa: CASSYPNAVTDTQYF
CDR3nt: TGTGCCAGCAGTTACCCAAATGCCGTCACAGATACGCAGTATTTT

abundance: NA
v_gene: TRBV19
j_gene: TRBJ1-3
d_gene: NA
CDR3aa: CASRGRTGNTIYF
CDR3nt: TGTGCCAGTAGGGGGAGGACTGGAAACACCATATATTTT

abundance: many
v_gene: TRBV6-2/TRBV6-3
j_gene: TRBJ2-5
d_gene: TRBD2
CDR3aa: CASGTGLAGETQYF
CDR3nt: TGTGCCAGCGGGACTGGCCTAGCGGGGGAGACCCAGTACTTC

abundance: many
v_gene: TRBV5-1
j_gene: TRBJ1-4
d_gene: TRBD1
CDR3aa: CASSDGTGQNEKLFF
CDR3nt: TGCGCCAGCAGCGACGGGACAGGGCAGAATGAAAAACTGTTTTTT

abundance: many
v_gene: TRBV4-2
j_gene: TRBJ1-4
d_gene: TRBD1
CDR3aa: CASSQGQGDEGEKLFF
CDR3nt: TGTGCCAGCAGCCAAGGACAGGGAGATGAGGGGGAAAAACTGTTTTTT

abundance: many
v_gene: TRBV5-5
j_gene: TRBJ1-6
d_gene: NA
CDR3aa: CASSIGQNYNSPLHF
CDR3nt: TGTGCCAGCAGCATTGGACAGAACTATAATTCACCCCTCCACTTT

abundance: many
v_gene: TRBV2
j_gene: TRBJ1-1
d_gene: NA
CDR3aa: CASIVGTEAFF
CDR3nt: TGTGCCAGCATCGTGGGAACTGAAGCTTTCTTT

abundance: many
v_gene: TRBV10-3
j_gene: TRBJ1-1
d_gene: NA
CDR3aa: CAISVGMNTEAFF
CDR3nt: TGTGCCATCAGTGTTGGAATGAACACTGAAGCTTTCTTT

abundance: many
v_gene: TRBV19
j_gene: TRBJ2-1
d_gene: TRBD2
CDR3aa: CASSKRRGTSGRGSYNEQFF
CDR3nt: TGTGCCAGTAGCAAGCGCAGAGGGACTAGCGGGAGAGGGTCCTACAATGAGCAGTTCTTC

abundance: few
v_gene: TRBV12-3/TRBV12-4
j_gene: TRBJ1-2
d_gene: TRBD1
CDR3aa: CASSLVQGYYGYTF
CDR3nt: TGTGCCAGCAGTTTAGTACAGGGGTACTATGGCTACACCTTC

abundance: many
v_gene: TRBV6-1
j_gene: TRBJ1-1
d_gene: NA
CDR3aa: CASSETDEGAYSFF
CDR3nt: TGTGCCAGCAGTGAAACGGATGAGGGAGCCTACTCTTTCTTT

abundance: many
v_gene: TRBV19
j_gene: TRBJ1-5
d_gene: NA
CDR3aa: CASSLNSFFNQPQHF
CDR3nt: TGTGCCAGTAGTTTAAACAGCTTCTTCAATCAGCCCCAGCATTTT

abundance: NA
v_gene: TRBV28
j_gene: TRBJ2-2
d_gene: TRBD1
CDR3aa: CASSLRRQGAGELFF
CDR3nt: TGTGCCAGCAGTTTAAGGAGGCAGGGGGCCGGGGAGCTGTTTTTT

abundance: few
v_gene: TRBV15
j_gene: TRBJ1-3
d_gene: NA
CDR3aa: CATSLRQNSGNTIYF
CDR3nt: TGTGCCACCAGTCTTAGACAGAACTCTGGAAACACCATATATTTT

abundance: NA
v_gene: TRBV14
j_gene: TRBJ2-1
d_gene: NA
CDR3aa: CASSQDDGDSYNEQFF
CDR3nt: TGTGCCAGCAGCCAAGATGATGGGGACTCCTACAATGAGCAGTTCTTC

abundance: NA
v_gene: TRBV6-8
j_gene: TRBJ2-5
d_gene: NA
CDR3aa: CASRYGGGETQYF
CDR3nt: TGTGCCAGCAGATACGGGGGTGGAGAGACCCAGTACTTC

abundance: NA
v_gene: TRBV20-1
j_gene: TRBJ2-3
d_gene: NA
CDR3aa: CSARQLTSDTQYF
CDR3nt: TGCAGTGCTAGACAACTGACCTCAGATACGCAGTATTTT